This T cell receptor beta chain was sequenced during a study of blood T cell repertoires in COVID-19. In the study overall: Italy, Spain and the United States were the sources of the convalescent and acute COVID-19 samples. Sources were T cells, B-cell-depleted T cells, or PBMCs; the material itself was cDNA or gDNA.

Germline lookup yields CDR1 SEHNR and CDR2 FQNEAQ (reference sequence). V gave up 3 bases and J gave up 1 base; unmatched junction bases: 11. The CDR3 is made up of 19 amino acids. Clinical histories supplied by participants themselves formed the basis of cohort assignment. Sequencing was performed with immunoSEQ multiplex PCR; in TCRdb, only in-frame clones are kept and a portion is missing. The sample has fewer than 250,000 clones, less than 85% seen once. V and J are TRBV7-9 and TRBJ1-5; 11 nucleotides match TRBD1. This clonotype was obtained from a man aged 60-69 years who had recovered from COVID-19. What was sequenced was PBMCs or T cells enriched from blood (not recorded which). CDR3 DNA: TGTGCCAGCAGCTTGGGGACCCGGACAGGGGGCATCAGCAATCAGCCCCAGCATTTT. It encodes CASSLGTRTGGISNQPQHF.